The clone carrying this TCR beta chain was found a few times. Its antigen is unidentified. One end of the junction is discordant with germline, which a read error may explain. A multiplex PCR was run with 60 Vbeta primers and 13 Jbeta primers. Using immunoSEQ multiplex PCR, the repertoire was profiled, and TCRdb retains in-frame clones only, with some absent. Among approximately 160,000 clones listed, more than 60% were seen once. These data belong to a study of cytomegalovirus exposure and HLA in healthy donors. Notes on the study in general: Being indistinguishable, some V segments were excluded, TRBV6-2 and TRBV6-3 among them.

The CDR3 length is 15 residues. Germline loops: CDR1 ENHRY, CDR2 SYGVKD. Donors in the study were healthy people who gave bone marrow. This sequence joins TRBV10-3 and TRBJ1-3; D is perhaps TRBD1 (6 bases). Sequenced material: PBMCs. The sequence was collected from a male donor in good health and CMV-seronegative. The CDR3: CASSEEAGAGNTIYF. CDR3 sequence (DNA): TGTGCCAGCAGTGAAGAGGCAGGGGCTGGAAACACCATATATTTT.